The table lists the clone carrying this TCR beta chain with many counts. No antigen is known for it. Template switching with 5'RACE generated the TCR cDNA and added a universal primer site and UMIs. TCRdb used MiXCR to reprocess the 5' RACE reads, holding one entry per CDR3 protein. The repertoire consists of about 150,000 distinct CDR3 sequences, with approximately 6.2% occurring once and the leading ten covering about 2.8%. The sample originates from a study of T cells after yellow fever vaccination. Findings and caveats of the study: It was a small share of clonotypes that appeared in both CD4 and CD8 compartments. Most primary-vaccination clones recurred post-booster (more than 95% CD4, 88% CD8). High-abundance clonotypes from the bulk population could contaminate FACS-sorted repertoires.

The source was CD4+ T cells sorted from PBMCs, collected on the day of the first yellow fever vaccination. This clonotype originated in a man between 18 and 35 years old who received the YFV17D yellow fever vaccine.

The CDR3 here is CATSDPTGKGILYNEQFF. CDR3 sequence (DNA): TGTGCCACCAGTGATCCTACAGGGAAGGGAATCCTCTACAATGAGCAGTTCTTC. The V gene is TRBV24-1, the J gene TRBJ2-1, with D tentatively TRBD1 (6 bases). CDR3 length: 18 amino acids. Trimming pared 3 bases from V and 3 bases from J, leaving 20 bases between. In germline, CDR1 is KGHDR, CDR2 SFDVKD.